This entry lists 12 T cell receptor beta chains sequenced from one sample in a study of T cells in localized non-small cell lung cancer. Produced via immunoSEQ multiplex PCR; TCRdb's table is partial and in-frame only. The sample includes 33,000 or so clones, around 79% of them seen just once. The sample here was peripheral blood, taken before any cancer treatment. These receptor sequences come from a male donor at least 60 years old with stage III squamous cell lung carcinoma.

The CDR3 region is CASSFGSSYNEQFF. The CDR3 region has the DNA TGTGCCAGCAGCTTCGGGAGCTCCTACAATGAGCAGTTCTTC. V gene TRBV11-2 combines with J gene TRBJ2-1; weak D call: TRBD2 (6 bases). This CDR3 region has 14 residues. CDR1 is SGHAT, CDR2 FQNNGV, per germline. Trimming cost V 3 bases and J 0 bases, with 6 bases left between them.

CDR3 bases: TGTGCCTGGGGTCATCACGGGGGGCGAACTGAAGCTTTCTTT. Translation gives CAWGHHGGRTEAFF. The chain is built from TRBV30 and TRBJ1-1; possibly TRBD1 for D (6 bases). Germline V gene lookup returns CDR1 GTSNPN and CDR2 SVGIG (reference sequence). This CDR3 has 14 amino acids. V lost 5 bases and J lost 5, with 18 bases in between.

This clone came up once. The chain has TRBV7-5 and TRBJ2-2; the D segment call TRBD1 is taken from the table without a DNA check. TRBV7-5 is labeled a pseudogene. This CDR3 has 15 amino acids. CDR3 sequence: CVRSLIGHMAGELFF. CDR3 in DNA: TGTGTCAGAAGCTTAATCGGACATATGGCCGGGGAGCTGTTTTTT.

The V call is TRBV7-9, the J call TRBJ2-1; 10 bases are shared with TRBD2. CDR3 length: 16 amino acids. With V trimmed by 2 bases and J by 2 bases, 3 bases remained unmatched. Germline CDR1 reads SEHNR; CDR2 reads FQNEAQ (reference sequence). This chain's CDR3 is CASSLQAGGTYNEQFF. CDR3 bases: TGTGCCAGCAGCTTACAAGCGGGAGGGACCTACAATGAGCAGTTCTTC.

CDR3 nucleotides: TGCGCCAGCAGCCAAGATACCCGTATCCTAGTGACGGGGAACACTGAAGCTTTCTTT. Amino acid sequence: CASSQDTRILVTGNTEAFF. V is TRBV4-1 and J is TRBJ1-1; D ambiguous. Looked up from germline, CDR1 is MGHRA and CDR2 is YSYEKL. The CDR3 length is 19 residues. V shed 0 bases and J shed 1 base, with 21 bases lying between them.

This chain connects TRBV7-9 to TRBJ2-3; the match to TRBD1 covers 8 bases. Losses at the gene ends were 5 bases for V and 5 bases for J; bases not matched to a gene: 6. Looked up from germline, CDR1 is SEHNR and CDR2 is FQNEAQ (reference sequence). The CDR3 runs 14 residues. The CDR3 protein is CASSQQGAGDTQYF. The CDR3 region has the DNA TGTGCCAGCAGCCAGCAGGGGGCGGGAGATACGCAGTATTTT.

The chain joins TRBV11-2 to TRBJ2-1, with D tentatively TRBD2 (6 bases). Germline V gene lookup returns CDR1 SGHAT and CDR2 FQNNGV. The ends were cut back, 5 bases at V and 5 bases at J, with 16 bases in the middle. CDR3 length equals 15 residues. CDR3 DNA: TGTGCCAGCAGCCTGGGAGGAGGGACCAACAATGAGCAGTTCTTC. As protein: CASSLGGGTNNEQFF.

The CDR3 DNA follows: TGTGCCAGCAGCCCTCAATCCTACAATGAGCAGTTCTTC. It encodes CASSPQSYNEQFF. This chain links TRBV9 with TRBJ2-1; D is undetermined. Germline V CDR1 and CDR2: SGDLS, YYNGEE. The CDR3 runs to 13 residues. V was pared by 4 bases and J by 1 base, with 6 bases between.

This clone was counted a few times. The rearrangement uses TRBV7-9 and TRBJ2-2, with no clear D. Germline-derived CDR1 and CDR2 are SEHNR and FQNEAQ (reference sequence). The CDR3 is 17 residues long. The ends were cut back, 4 bases at V and 0 bases at J, with 15 bases in the middle. CDR3 region: CASSSLVLTANTGELFF. The CDR3 DNA follows: TGTGCCAGCAGCTCCCTGGTGTTAACGGCGAACACCGGGGAGCTGTTTTTT.

This clone was seen a few times. V usage is TRBV7-2 and J usage is TRBJ2-1, with 8 positions matching TRBD2. This CDR3 has 14 residues. Germline loops: CDR1 SGHTA, CDR2 FQGNSA. V dropped 9 bases and J dropped 2; count of bases not matched to a gene: 6. The CDR3 is CASSRRGAYNEQFF. The CDR3 coding sequence is TGTGCCAGTTCACGGCGGGGGGCCTACAATGAGCAGTTCTTC.

This clone was picked up a small number of times. The gene calls are TRBV15 and TRBJ1-2, with 9 bases matching TRBD1. Germline CDR1 LNHNV, CDR2 YYDKDF (reference sequence). J was trimmed by 5 bases and V by 2 bases; bases with no gene match: 12. The CDR3 contains 17 residues. CDR3 in DNA: TGTGCCACCAGCAGATCAAAAAGCACAGGGGGCCAGTATGGCTACACCTTC. This translates into CATSRSKSTGGQYGYTF.

The CDR3 nucleotides read TGTGCCAGCTCACCACCAACAGGACAGAAAAACATTCAGTACTTC. Translating gives CASSPPTGQKNIQYF. The genes are TRBV18 and TRBJ2-4; weak D call: TRBD1 (6 bases). V gave up 0 bases and J gave up 4 bases, with 10 bases separating them. The CDR3 has 15 residues. CDR1 KGHSH and CDR2 LQKENI come from the germline V gene.